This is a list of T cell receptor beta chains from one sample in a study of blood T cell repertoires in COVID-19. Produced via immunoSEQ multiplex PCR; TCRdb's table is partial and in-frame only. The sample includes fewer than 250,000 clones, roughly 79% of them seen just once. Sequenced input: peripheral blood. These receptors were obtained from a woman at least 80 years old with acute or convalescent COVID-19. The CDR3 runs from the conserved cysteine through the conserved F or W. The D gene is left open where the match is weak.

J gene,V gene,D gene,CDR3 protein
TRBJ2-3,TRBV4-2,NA,CASSQDFGSKDTQYF
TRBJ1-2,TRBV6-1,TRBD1,CASSDQGARGSYGYTF
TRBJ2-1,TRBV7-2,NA,CASSLGANYNEQFF
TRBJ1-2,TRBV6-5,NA,CASSYSRGVAYGYTF
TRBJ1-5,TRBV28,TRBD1,CASSYLDRGGQPQHF
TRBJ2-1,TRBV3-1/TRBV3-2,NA,CASSQVDSLRNEQFF
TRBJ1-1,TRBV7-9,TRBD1,CASSRDSLEAFF
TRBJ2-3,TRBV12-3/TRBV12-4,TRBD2,CASSLGGLAPYF
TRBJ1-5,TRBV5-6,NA,CASSLINQPQHF
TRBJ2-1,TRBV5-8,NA,CASSSAQGFLYNEQFF
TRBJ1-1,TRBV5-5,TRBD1,CASSLKLGGTGTLNTEAFF
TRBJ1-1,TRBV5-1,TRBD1,CASSLLGQGSNTEAFF
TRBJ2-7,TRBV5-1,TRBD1,CASKRDRDDEQYF
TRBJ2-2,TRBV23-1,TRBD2,CASSQSLLAGPSLNTGELFF
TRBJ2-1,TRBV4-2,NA,CASSLSGGASEQFF
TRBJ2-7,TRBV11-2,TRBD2,CASSPGLAVYEQYF
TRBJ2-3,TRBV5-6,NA,CASSGRGRITDTQYF
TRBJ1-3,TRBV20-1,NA,CSASQGNTIYF
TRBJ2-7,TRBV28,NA,CASSQAGYYEQYF
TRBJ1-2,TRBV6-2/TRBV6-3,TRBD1,CASSRQGIRANYGYTF
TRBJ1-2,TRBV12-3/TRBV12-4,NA,CASSDTVISYTF
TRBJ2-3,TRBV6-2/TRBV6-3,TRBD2,CASSYKTSGGAGLSTDTQYF
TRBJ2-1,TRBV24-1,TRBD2,CATSDRAPSTSGTSYNEQFF
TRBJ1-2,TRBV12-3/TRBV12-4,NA,CASSLEDFYGYTF
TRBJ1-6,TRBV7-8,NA,CASSLDYRASYNSPLHF
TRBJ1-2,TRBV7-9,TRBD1,CASSLAATGGISGYTF
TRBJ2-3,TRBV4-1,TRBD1,CASSPGQYSTDTQYF
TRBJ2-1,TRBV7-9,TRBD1,CASSLAAGGYNEQFF
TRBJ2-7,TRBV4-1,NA,CASSQFGGLSREQYF
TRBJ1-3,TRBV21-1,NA,CASSNTGTEGNTIYF